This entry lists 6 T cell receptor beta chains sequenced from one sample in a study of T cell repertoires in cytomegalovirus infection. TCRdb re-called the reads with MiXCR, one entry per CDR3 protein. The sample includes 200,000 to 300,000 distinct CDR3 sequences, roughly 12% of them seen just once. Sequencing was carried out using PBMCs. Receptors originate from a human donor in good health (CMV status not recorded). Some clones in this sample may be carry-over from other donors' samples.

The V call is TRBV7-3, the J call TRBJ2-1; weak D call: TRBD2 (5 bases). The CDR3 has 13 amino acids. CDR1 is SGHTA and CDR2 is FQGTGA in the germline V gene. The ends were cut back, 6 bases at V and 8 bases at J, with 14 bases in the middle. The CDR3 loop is CASRLGLGDEQFF. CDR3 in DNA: TGTGCCAGCAGACTAGGGTTGGGCGATGAGCAGTTCTTC.

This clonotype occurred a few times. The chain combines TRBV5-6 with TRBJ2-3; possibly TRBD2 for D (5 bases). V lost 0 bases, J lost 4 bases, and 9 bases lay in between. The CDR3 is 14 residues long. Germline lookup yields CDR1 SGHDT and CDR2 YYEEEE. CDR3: CASSLGVAPDTQYF. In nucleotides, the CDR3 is TGTGCCAGCAGCTTGGGGGTAGCGCCAGATACGCAGTATTTT.

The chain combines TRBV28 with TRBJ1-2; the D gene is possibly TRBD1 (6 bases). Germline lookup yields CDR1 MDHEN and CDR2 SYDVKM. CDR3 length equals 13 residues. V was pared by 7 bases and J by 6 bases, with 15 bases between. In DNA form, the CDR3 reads TGTGCCAGCAATCGGGGGCGGGGGAATGGCTACACCTTC. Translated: CASNRGRGNGYTF.

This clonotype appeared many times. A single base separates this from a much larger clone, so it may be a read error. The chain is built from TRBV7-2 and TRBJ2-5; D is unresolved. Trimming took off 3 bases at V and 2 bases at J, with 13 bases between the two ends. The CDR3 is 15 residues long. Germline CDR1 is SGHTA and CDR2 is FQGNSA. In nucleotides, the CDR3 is TGTGCCAGCAGCTTGGTCCGCGGTCCGCAAGAGACCCAGTACTTC. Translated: CASSLVRGPQETQYF.

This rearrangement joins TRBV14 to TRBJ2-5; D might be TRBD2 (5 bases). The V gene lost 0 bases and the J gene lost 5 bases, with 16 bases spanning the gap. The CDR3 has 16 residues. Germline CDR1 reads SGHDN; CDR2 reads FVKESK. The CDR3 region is CASSQDPSRMGETQYF. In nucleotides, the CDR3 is TGTGCCAGCAGCCAAGACCCTAGCCGGATGGGGGAGACCCAGTACTTC.

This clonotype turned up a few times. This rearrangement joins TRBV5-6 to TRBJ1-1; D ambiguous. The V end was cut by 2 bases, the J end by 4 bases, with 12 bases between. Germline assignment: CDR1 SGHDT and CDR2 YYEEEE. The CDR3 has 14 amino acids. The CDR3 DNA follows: TGTGCCAGCAGCTTTGGCAACGGCGCCACTGAAGCTTTCTTT. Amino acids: CASSFGNGATEAFF. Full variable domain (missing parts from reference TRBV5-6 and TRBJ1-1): DAGVTQSPTHLIKTRGQQVTLRCSPKSGHDTVSWYQQALGQGPQFIFQYYEEEERQRGNFPDRFSGHQFPNYSSELNVNALLLGDSALYLCASSFGNGATEAFFGQGTRLTVV.